This T cell receptor beta chain was found in a study of cytomegalovirus exposure and HLA in healthy donors. Study conclusions and caveats: There were reportedly fewer N-insertions in an Asian-associated ancestry cluster than the approximately 600-donor mean, in a later analysis. In an earlier analysis, productive rearrangement rates for most beta V segments clustered near 87% or 30%. Across HLA loci, a later analysis found differing TCR association rates, with DRB1 most and HLA-C fewest. A later analysis reported that several of the most significant clusters appeared to be linked to common viral pathogens, among them Epstein-Barr virus.

About this clone: No antigen is known for it.

With 60 Vbeta and 13 Jbeta primers, the PCR was carried out. Sequencing was performed with immunoSEQ multiplex PCR; in TCRdb, only in-frame clones are kept and a portion is missing. The repertoire shows about 170,000 clones; the top ten hold 0.7% to 1%. V dropped 6 bases and J dropped 6; count of bases not matched to a gene: 5. The CDR3 runs to 15 residues. The germline V gene encodes CDR1 SNHLY and CDR2 FYNNEI. The TCR was taken from a woman between 18 and 29 years old in good health and CMV-seropositive. The sequenced sample was PBMCs. The genes are TRBV2 and TRBJ2-1, with TRBD2 matching over 13 bases. CDR3 amino acids: CASRDTSGRGNEQFF. The CDR3 DNA follows: TGTGCCAGCAGGGATACTAGCGGGAGGGGCAATGAGCAGTTCTTC.